This TCR beta chain originates from a study of control samples from healthy donors and cancer patients. Method: immunoSEQ multiplex PCR; TCRdb's copy keeps in-frame clones and lacks some. This table has 100,000 to 120,000 clones, just under 85% appearing once. The CDR3 extends over 19 amino acids. Losses at the gene ends were 3 bases for V and 4 bases for J; bases not matched to a gene: 12. The germline V gene has CDR1 MNHEY and CDR2 SMNVEV (reference sequence). Sequencing input: blood. This receptor was taken from a young man in good health. V usage is TRBV27 and J usage is TRBJ2-6; 10 bases agree with TRBD2. CDR3 sequence: CASSLGLAGAGEGANVLTF. The CDR3 DNA follows: TGTGCCAGCAGTTTGGGCCTAGCGGGAGCCGGAGAGGGGGCCAACGTCCTGACTTTC.